This T cell receptor beta chain was recorded in a study of blood T cell repertoires in COVID-19. About the study: The United States, Italy and Spain supplied acute and convalescent COVID-19 samples.

V lost 5 bases to trimming and J lost 2 bases, with 10 bases between them. The CDR3 length is 13 residues. CDR1 is SEHNR and CDR2 is FQNEAQ in the germline V gene (reference sequence). Participants' own reports of clinical history determined their cohort assignment. Sequencing used immunoSEQ multiplex PCR; TCRdb keeps in-frame clones, though not all of them. The data hold around 500,000 clones, with around 85% observed a single time. This TCR derives from a woman in her fifties or sixties who had recovered from COVID-19. The sequenced material came from PBMCs or T cells enriched from blood (not recorded which). The chain recombines TRBV7-9 with TRBJ2-7, with D uncertain. DNA for the CDR3: TGTGCCAGCAGCCCCCCAGAAACCTACGAGCAGTACTTC. This encodes CASSPPETYEQYF.